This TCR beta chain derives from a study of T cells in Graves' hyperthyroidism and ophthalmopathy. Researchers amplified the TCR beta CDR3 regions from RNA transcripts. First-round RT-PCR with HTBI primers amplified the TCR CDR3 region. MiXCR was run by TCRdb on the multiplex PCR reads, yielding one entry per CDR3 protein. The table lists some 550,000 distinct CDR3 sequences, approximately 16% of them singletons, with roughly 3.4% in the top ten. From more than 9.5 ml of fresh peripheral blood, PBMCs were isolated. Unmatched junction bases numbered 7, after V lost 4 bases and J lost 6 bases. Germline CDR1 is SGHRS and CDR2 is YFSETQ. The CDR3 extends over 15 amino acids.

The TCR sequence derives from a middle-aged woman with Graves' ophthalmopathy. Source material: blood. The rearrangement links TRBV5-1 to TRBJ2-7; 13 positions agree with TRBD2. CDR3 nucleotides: TGCGCCAGCAGCGGACTAGCGGGAGCCCCGACCGAGCAGTACTTC. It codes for CASSGLAGAPTEQYF.